This TCR beta chain was retrieved from a study of T cells after yellow fever vaccination. Findings and caveats of the study: Reappearing after the booster were most of the clones from primary vaccination (around 95% CD4, about 87% CD8). In FACS-sorted repertoires, abundant clonotypes from the bulk population could appear as contaminants. It was a small share of clonotypes that appeared in both CD4 and CD8 compartments.

5'RACE template switching added a universal primer site and UMIs to TCR cDNA. TCRdb ran MiXCR on the 5' RACE reads and lists one entry per CDR3 protein. The repertoire holds about 69,000 distinct CDR3 sequences, approximately 5.9% seen once, with less than 2.5% in the top ten. There are many counts of this clonotype. Its target is unknown. The germline V gene has CDR1 SGHVS and CDR2 FNYEAQ. After removal of 1 base from V and 0 bases from J, the junction contained 10 bases not matched to a gene. The CDR3 runs to 19 residues. Here the sequenced sample was CD4+ T cells sorted from PBMCs, taken more than 14 days after the first yellow fever vaccination. The chain joins TRBV7-6 to TRBJ2-5; 11 nucleotides line up with TRBD2. The sequence was obtained from a man aged 18-30 years who received the YFV17D yellow fever vaccine. CDR3 DNA sequence: TGTGCCAGCAGCTTAGTTGGCCTAGCGGGGGGCCAAAACCAAGAGACCCAGTACTTC. Translation: CASSLVGLAGGQNQETQYF.